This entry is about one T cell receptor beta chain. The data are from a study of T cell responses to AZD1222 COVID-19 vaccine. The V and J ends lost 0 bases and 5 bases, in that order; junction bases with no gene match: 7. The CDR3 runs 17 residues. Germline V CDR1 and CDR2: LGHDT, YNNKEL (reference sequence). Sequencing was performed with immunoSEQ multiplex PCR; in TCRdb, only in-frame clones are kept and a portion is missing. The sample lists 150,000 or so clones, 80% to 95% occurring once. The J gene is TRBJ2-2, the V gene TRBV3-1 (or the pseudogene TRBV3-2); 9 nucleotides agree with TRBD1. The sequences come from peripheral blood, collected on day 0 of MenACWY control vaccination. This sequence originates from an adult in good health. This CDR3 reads CASSQEQGALLTGELFF. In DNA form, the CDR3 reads TGTGCCAGCAGCCAAGAACAGGGGGCGCTTTTAACCGGGGAGCTGTTTTTT.